These 32 T cell receptor beta chains came from one sample sequenced in a study of blood T cell repertoires in COVID-19 (dated by TCRdb to about 2020). Libraries were constructed by the immunoSEQ multiplex PCR assay. The source is immuneACCESS, and TCRdb retained only in-frame sequences with V and J called. Part of the clones is not carried over; for the studies checked, unresolved V genes explain less than half of this, and the remainder is unexplained. The sample yields over 50,000 clones; just over 85% were counted once. The ten largest clones capture 25% to 30% of the sample. Sequenced material: peripheral blood. The receptors derive from a human donor in a cohort sampled during active COVID-19.

This clone has just a few counts. V usage is TRBV28 and J usage is TRBJ2-7; 7 bases are shared with TRBD2. The CDR3 is made up of 19 amino acids. V dropped 4 bases and J dropped 3; count of bases not matched to a gene: 21. Germline CDR1 MDHEN, CDR2 SYDVKM. The CDR3 sequence: CASSSLFNRREGLGYEQYF. In nucleotides, the CDR3 is TGTGCCAGCAGTTCCCTCTTCAATCGAAGGGAGGGCCTGGGCTACGAGCAGTACTTC.

V gene TRBV3-1 (or the pseudogene TRBV3-2) combines with J gene TRBJ2-1, with 9 bases lining up with TRBD2. The CDR3 sequence is 19 residues long. Looked up from germline, CDR1 is LGHDT and CDR2 is YNNKEL (reference sequence). Germline trimming cut 2 bases from V and 1 base from J; bases unmatched to any gene: 12. The CDR3 sequence is CASSQSGGGGQGSYNEQFF. As DNA, the CDR3 is TGTGCCAGCAGCCAATCCGGCGGGGGGGGCCAGGGATCCTACAATGAGCAGTTCTTC.

The chain combines TRBV5-1 with TRBJ2-5, with 11 bases lining up with TRBD2. CDR1 and CDR2 from the germline V gene are SGHRS and YFSETQ. V was clipped by 1 base and J by 0 bases; unmatched bases: 2. The CDR3 is made up of 16 amino acids. In DNA form, the CDR3 reads TGCGCCAGCAGCTTGCTGGGACTAGCGGACCAAGAGACCCAGTACTTC. It yields the protein CASSLLGLADQETQYF.

V usage is TRBV9 and J usage is TRBJ1-2, with D possibly being TRBD1 (5 bases). This CDR3 has 16 amino acids. V lost 4 bases and J lost 2, with 18 bases in between. CDR1 is SGDLS and CDR2 is YYNGEE in the germline V gene. Here the CDR3 DNA reads TGTGCCAGCAGCCCCCTGGGGGGGATTGTGAACTATGGCTACACCTTC. Protein sequence: CASSPLGGIVNYGYTF.

The chain recombines TRBV5-1 with TRBJ2-7, with no clear D. The CDR3 loop spans 14 amino acids. Germline V gene sequence: CDR1 SGHRS, CDR2 YFSETQ. V dropped 2 bases and J dropped 0 bases, with 9 bases sitting between them. Written as DNA, the CDR3 is TGCGCCAGCAGCTTCTTTGAGTTCTCCTACGAGCAGTACTTC. It specifies CASSFFEFSYEQYF.

The genes are TRBV21-1 and TRBJ1-1; the D call in the table, TRBD1, was not verified against the DNA. TRBV21-1 is a listed pseudogene. This CDR3 comprises 17 residues. CDR3 nucleotide sequence: TGTGCCAGCAGCAAGGGGAGACCGGACAGACGGAACACTGAAGCTTTCTTT. This gives the protein CASSKGRPDRRNTEAFF.

This sequence joins TRBV24-1 and TRBJ2-3; the match to TRBD2 covers 8 bases. J lost 4 bases, V lost 3 bases, and 8 bases had no gene match. CDR3 length equals 16 residues. Germline assignment: CDR1 KGHDR and CDR2 SFDVKD. The CDR3 DNA reads as TGTGCCACCAGTGATCCCGGACTAGCCGGGGCAGATACGCAGTATTTT. Translating it yields CATSDPGLAGADTQYF.

This chain uses TRBV7-8 with TRBJ2-1, with 12 bases matching TRBD1. The CDR3 has 16 amino acids. Germline loops: CDR1 SGHVS, CDR2 FQNEAQ. J gave up 6 bases and V 3 bases, and 6 bases lay outside the gene matches. CDR3 bases: TGTGCCAGCAGCTTCGGAGGGACAGGGGGCCCCAATGAGCAGTTCTTC. This sequence encodes CASSFGGTGGPNEQFF.

The chain is built from TRBV6-5 and TRBJ1-1; 8 nucleotides agree with TRBD1. This CDR3 is built from 14 residues. V gave up 6 bases and J gave up 6 bases; unmatched junction bases: 9. CDR1 MNHEY and CDR2 SVGAGI come from the germline V gene. The CDR3 protein is CASRSTGAFPEAFF. The CDR3 region has the DNA TGTGCCAGCAGATCGACAGGGGCCTTCCCTGAAGCTTTCTTT.

The chain employs TRBV29-1 and TRBJ2-7; 9 nucleotides match TRBD1. This CDR3 region has 12 residues. Trimming took 5 bases from V and 6 from J; bases not matched to a gene: 5. The germline CDR1 and CDR2 sequences are SQVTM and ANQGSEA. CDR3 loop: CSVSTGGGEQYF. DNA of the CDR3: TGCAGCGTTTCGACAGGGGGTGGCGAGCAGTACTTC.

This sequence joins TRBV2 and TRBJ1-4; D is possibly TRBD1 (6 bases). In germline, CDR1 is SNHLY, CDR2 FYNNEI. Trimming stripped 6 bases from V and 4 bases from J, with 15 bases between. There are 15 residues in the CDR3. CDR3 protein: CASRSTGQLNEKLFF. CDR3 in DNA: TGTGCCAGCAGGAGTACAGGACAGCTTAATGAAAAACTGTTTTTT.

The chain couples TRBV6-6 to TRBJ2-7; 10 positions agree with TRBD1. In germline, CDR1 is MNHNY, CDR2 SVGAGI (reference sequence). V was clipped by 6 bases and J by 1 base; unmatched bases: 6. This CDR3 is 15 amino acids long. The CDR3 loop reads CASRPDRGRSYEQYF. CDR3 coding DNA: TGTGCCAGCAGACCCGACAGGGGGCGATCCTACGAGCAGTACTTC.

The CDR3 is CATSDPSGTENSGANVLTF. The CDR3 coding sequence is TGTGCCACCAGTGACCCGTCCGGGACAGAAAACTCTGGGGCCAACGTCCTGACTTTC. The chain links TRBV24-1 to TRBJ2-6, with 7 bases identical to TRBD1. The germline CDR1 and CDR2 sequences are KGHDR and SFDVKD. V dropped 4 bases and J dropped 0; count of bases not matched to a gene: 11. CDR3 length equals 19 residues.

The chain joins TRBV24-1 to TRBJ2-1; the D is unclear. Germline CDR1 KGHDR, CDR2 SFDVKD. There are 14 residues in the CDR3. V lost 0 bases and J lost 6, with 8 bases in between. CDR3 DNA sequence: TGTGCCACCAGTGATTTGTCGAGAGGCAATGAGCAGTTCTTC. Translated: CATSDLSRGNEQFF.

The rearrangement links TRBV5-1 to TRBJ1-4; unclear D gene. V was pared by 5 bases and J by 8 bases, with 16 bases between. Looked up from germline, CDR1 is SGHRS and CDR2 is YFSETQ. The CDR3 contains 14 residues. The CDR3 loop reads CASSGRAGGEKLFF. CDR3 DNA: TGCGCCAGCAGTGGACGCGCCGGAGGGGAAAAACTGTTTTTT.

V usage is TRBV18 and J usage is TRBJ1-2; D unresolved. CDR3 length: 18 amino acids. Germline lookup yields CDR1 KGHSH and CDR2 LQKENI. Trimming stripped 0 bases from V and 5 bases from J, with 22 bases between. The CDR3 here is CASSPPRVTGKGKYGYTF. CDR3 nucleotide sequence: TGTGCCAGCTCACCACCCCGGGTCACCGGAAAAGGAAAATATGGCTACACCTTC.

The V gene is TRBV19, the J gene TRBJ2-2, with 9 bases lining up with TRBD1. V dropped 4 bases and J dropped 5; count of bases not matched to a gene: 5. CDR3 length: 15 residues. Germline V gives CDR1 LNHDA, CDR2 SQIVND (reference sequence). CDR3 region: CASSTTGGRTGELFF. The CDR3 DNA reads TGTGCCAGTAGTACCACAGGGGGCAGGACCGGGGAGCTGTTTTTT.

The V gene is TRBV18, the J gene TRBJ2-1, with D perhaps TRBD2 (5 bases). Germline assignment: CDR1 KGHSH and CDR2 LQKENI. The V gene lost 0 bases and the J gene lost 10 bases, with 13 bases spanning the gap. The CDR3 contains 14 residues. The CDR3 region is CASSPPAPGSEQFF. The CDR3 nucleotides read TGTGCCAGCTCACCACCGGCCCCGGGGAGCGAGCAGTTCTTC.

This CDR3 is CAISVGPAANYGYTF. In DNA form, the CDR3 reads TGTGCCATCAGTGTGGGGCCCGCCGCTAACTATGGCTACACCTTC. This chain joins TRBV10-3 and TRBJ1-2; D may be TRBD1 (5 bases). Looked up from germline, CDR1 is ENHRY and CDR2 is SYGVKD. The CDR3 consists of 15 residues. V lost 4 bases and J lost 0, with 12 bases in between.

This chain uses TRBV30 with TRBJ1-6; tentative D call: TRBD1 (5 bases). CDR3 size: 15 residues. Germline CDR1 is GTSNPN and CDR2 is SVGIG (reference sequence). The V end was cut by 8 bases, the J end by 10 bases, with 24 bases between. The DNA of the CDR3 is TGTGCCCTCTCGGGGTGGCAGGGAGGTGGCTCACCCCTCCACTTT. It codes for CALSGWQGGGSPLHF.

This chain uses TRBV2 with TRBJ2-5; a weak D match, TRBD2 (7 bases). Between the trimmed V and J ends, which lost 4 bases and 5 bases, there was a span of 14 bases. The germline gives CDR1 SNHLY, CDR2 FYNNEI. The CDR3 has 14 amino acids. In DNA form, the CDR3 reads TGTGCCAGCAGTGCGGGGGGCGTATGGGAGACCCAGTACTTC. Its translation is CASSAGGVWETQYF.

This clone appeared once. The genes are TRBV3-1 (or the pseudogene TRBV3-2) and TRBJ2-7; 8 bases map to TRBD1. Germline V gene sequence: CDR1 LGHDT, CDR2 YNNKEL (reference sequence). This CDR3 is built from 14 residues. J gave up 2 bases and V 3 bases, and 3 bases lay outside the gene matches. CDR3 DNA sequence: TGTGCCAGCAGCCAGCAGGGACAGGCCTACGAGCAGTACTTC. Translating it yields CASSQQGQAYEQYF.

J is TRBJ2-5 and V is TRBV6-1, with no clear D. Trimming shortened V by 0 bases and J by 0 bases, and 14 bases separated the two germline ends. Germline V gene lookup returns CDR1 MNHNS and CDR2 SASEGT. The CDR3 has 17 residues. The CDR3 region is CASSEARVTSYQETQYF. CDR3 nucleotide sequence: TGTGCCAGCAGTGAAGCGCGAGTGACTTCTTACCAAGAGACCCAGTACTTC.

The chain carries TRBV19 and TRBJ2-5, with D perhaps TRBD1 (6 bases). Germline V gene data show CDR1 as LNHDA and CDR2 as SQIVND (reference sequence). The CDR3 runs 13 residues. Trimming shortened V by 5 bases and J by 9 bases, and 16 bases separated the two germline ends. The CDR3 nucleotides are TGTGCCAGTAGTCCTGGGACATCCCGAGCCCAGTACTTC. This sequence encodes CASSPGTSRAQYF.

This chain uses TRBV4-1 with TRBJ2-1; D gene ambiguous. CDR3 length: 15 amino acids. V dropped 3 bases and J dropped 2 bases, with 11 bases sitting between them. CDR1 is MGHRA, CDR2 YSYEKL, per germline. The CDR3 loop is CASSQSVIAYNEQFF. CDR3 DNA sequence: TGCGCCAGCAGCCAGAGCGTTATCGCCTACAATGAGCAGTTCTTC.

The chain couples TRBV30 to TRBJ2-7, with unresolved D. From germline, CDR1 is GTSNPN and CDR2 SVGIG (reference sequence). This CDR3 spans 14 amino acids. Trimming shortened V by 3 bases and J by 0 bases, and 12 bases separated the two germline ends. In DNA form, the CDR3 reads TGTGCCTGGAGGCGACAATCAAGCTCCTACGAGCAGTACTTC. It codes for CAWRRQSSSYEQYF.

The chain recombines TRBV15 with TRBJ2-3; 8 nucleotides match TRBD1. The CDR3 has 15 residues. Germline CDR1 LNHNV, CDR2 YYDKDF (reference sequence). The trim removed 1 base at V and 2 bases at J, leaving 2 bases unmatched. DNA of the CDR3: TGTGCCACCAGCAGAGTGGACAGGGCCACAGATACGCAGTATTTT. Encoded protein: CATSRVDRATDTQYF.

This clone was detected only once. The V call is TRBV5-1, the J call TRBJ1-1, with a weak D call TRBD1 (5 bases). Germline CDR1 reads SGHRS; CDR2 reads YFSETQ. The CDR3 extends over 14 amino acids. With 0 bases removed from V and 1 base from J, the gap between germline ends came to 7 bases. CDR3 residues: CASSLAGGNTEAFF. The DNA for the CDR3 is TGCGCCAGCAGCTTGGCCGGGGGGAACACTGAAGCTTTCTTT.

CDR3 sequence (DNA): TGTGCCAGCAGCCAAGGCCAGAGCAATCAGCCCCAGCATTTT. It translates to CASSQGQSNQPQHF. This sequence joins TRBV3-1 (or the pseudogene TRBV3-2) and TRBJ1-5; D is ambiguous. V was pared by 1 base and J by 1 base, with 5 bases between. CDR3 size: 14 residues. Germline assignment: CDR1 LGHDT and CDR2 YNNKEL (reference sequence).

This clone appeared a few times. The chain uses TRBV6-5 and TRBJ2-2, with TRBD2 matching 8 bases. Germline lookup yields CDR1 MNHEY and CDR2 SVGAGI. The CDR3 sequence is 15 residues long. V shed 4 bases and J 0 bases; nucleotides not matched to a gene: 1. The DNA for the CDR3 is TGTGCCAGCAGTTTCGGGGGGGCGAACACCGGGGAGCTGTTTTTT. It encodes CASSFGGANTGELFF.

The V gene is TRBV28, the J gene TRBJ1-2; the match to TRBD1 covers 10 bases. The CDR3 sequence is 16 residues long. The ends lost 8 bases at V and 4 bases at J; junction bases unmatched: 13. Germline CDR1 reads MDHEN; CDR2 reads SYDVKM. The CDR3 bases are TGTGCCAGCGACCACCAGCGGACAGGGGGGGGCTATGGCTACACCTTC. This gives the protein CASDHQRTGGGYGYTF.

This clone appeared a few times. The chain recombines TRBV4-2 with TRBJ2-2; 9 nucleotides match TRBD2. V trimming: 0 bases; J trimming: 5 bases; junction bases outside the gene matches: 7. The CDR3 covers 17 residues. Germline CDR1 LGHNA, CDR2 YNFKEQ. The DNA for the CDR3 is TGTGCCAGCAGCCAAGAACGGCGGGAGGGCCAAACCGGGGAGCTGTTTTTT. Amino acid sequence: CASSQERREGQTGELFF.